This T cell receptor beta chain was found in a study of cytomegalovirus exposure and HLA in healthy donors (dated 2017 in TCRdb). Study-level background: A later analysis indicated that the 120 validation repertoires were generated on the platform also employed for the approximately 690 repertoires of the first cohort. The study aimed to test whether signatures of past pathogen exposure could be identified by cataloging public T cell receptors. Besides the first cohort of some 670 subjects, a separate validation cohort made up of about 120 different subjects was used. To predict cytomegalovirus infection status, the study combined high-throughput TCR immunosequencing, statistical association of individual TCRs with disease status, and machine learning. What the authors observed across the whole study: Cytomegalovirus status was reported to be diagnosed by the classifier with high specificity and sensitivity in both the original and validation cohorts. The authors suggested that the approach could potentially be generalized to other disease states and immunological phenotypes. Most TCR sequences were seen in very few donors, while some public TCRs were found in many individuals. In vitro tests confirmed that a few of the cytomegalovirus-associated TCR beta chains recognize cytomegalovirus antigens. In the study, about 150 TCR beta chains were listed as associated with cytomegalovirus. A later analysis found that TCRs clustered in the first cohort also tended to co-occur in the roughly 120 validation repertoires, with 94% of cluster scores above 0. A later analysis had no HLA typing for the validation cohort, so co-occurrence there was scored across all 110 or so repertoires.

Note on this clone: It lacks a known antigen. Base qualities are not provided; no much larger clone lies one nucleotide away.

Libraries were prepared through the immunoSEQ multiplex PCR assay. In the original analysis: A statistical classification framework was built for diagnosing cytomegalovirus status from the catalog of TCR beta chain sequences. TCRdb carries this immuneACCESS record with in-frame sequences only. Its versions omit some clonotypes, under half of them owing to an unresolved V gene in the studies checked, with the rest unexplained. The DNA was the basis for D and trimming; V, J and clone size are from that table. Counted in this sample were around 250,000 clones; around 87% of them appeared once. Approximately 0.34% of the sample lies in the top ten. The donors belonged to the validation cohort of about 120 subjects, which was separate from the roughly 670-subject first cohort. The cysteine opens and the phenylalanine closes a CDR3 of 16 amino acids. Kept here is only the CDR3 DNA, which spans 48 bases and is read in frame from base 1. For CDR1 and CDR2, the germline V gene lists MDHEN and SYDVKM. V and J are trimmed by 5 bases and 3 bases, and the gene matches miss 10 bases of the junction.

The rearrangement combines TRBV28 with TRBJ2-1, and 7 junctional nucleotides match TRBD2. The origin of this receptor is a woman younger than 30 in good health and CMV-seronegative. Input material: PBMCs. The CDR3 in this case is CASSLTTGTNYNEQFF. The DNA sequence reads TGTGCCAGCAGTCTTACTACCGGGACTAACTACAATGAGCAGTTCTTC.